Presented here are 2 T cell receptor beta chains from one specimen sequenced in a study of T cells in Graves' hyperthyroidism and ophthalmopathy. Regions amplified from RNA transcripts were the TCR beta CDR3 regions. RT-PCR in the first round (using the HTBI primer set) targeted the TCR CDR3. Each CDR3 protein gets one entry after TCRdb re-called the multiplex PCR reads with MiXCR. The sample contains some 700,000 distinct CDR3 sequences, roughly 17% of which appear only once. The specimen sequenced was blood. Receptors originate from a man aged 50-59 years with Graves' hyperthyroidism.

This clonotype was observed many times. This CDR3 is CASSRDTNYGYTF. CDR3 coding DNA: TGTGCCAGCAGCCGGGACACTAACTATGGCTACACCTTC. This sequence joins TRBV7-9 and TRBJ1-2, with D tentatively TRBD1 (6 bases). Trimming left V 5 bases short and J 0 bases short, with 7 bases between. Germline CDR1 reads SEHNR; CDR2 reads FQNEAQ (reference sequence). The CDR3 spans 13 residues.

CDR3 in DNA: TGTGCCAGCTCACATCCGGGCCAAAAGGCGGCGGGGGCCAACGTCCTGACTTTC. Translating it yields CASSHPGQKAAGANVLTF. The V gene is TRBV18, the J gene TRBJ2-6; D gene unclear. CDR1 is KGHSH, CDR2 LQKENI, per germline. The CDR3 length is 18 residues. Trimming removed 4 bases from V and 4 bases from J, with 20 bases in between.